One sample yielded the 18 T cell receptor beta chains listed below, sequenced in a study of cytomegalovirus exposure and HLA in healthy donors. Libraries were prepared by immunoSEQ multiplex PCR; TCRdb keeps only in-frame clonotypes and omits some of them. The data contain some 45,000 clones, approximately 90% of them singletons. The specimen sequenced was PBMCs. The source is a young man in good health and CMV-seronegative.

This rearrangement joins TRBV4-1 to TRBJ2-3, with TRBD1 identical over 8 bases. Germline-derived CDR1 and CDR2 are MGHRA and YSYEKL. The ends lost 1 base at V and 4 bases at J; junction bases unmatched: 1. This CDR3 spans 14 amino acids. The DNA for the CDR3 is TGCGCCAGCAGCCAAGGACAGGGGCCAGATACGCAGTATTTT. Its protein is CASSQGQGPDTQYF.

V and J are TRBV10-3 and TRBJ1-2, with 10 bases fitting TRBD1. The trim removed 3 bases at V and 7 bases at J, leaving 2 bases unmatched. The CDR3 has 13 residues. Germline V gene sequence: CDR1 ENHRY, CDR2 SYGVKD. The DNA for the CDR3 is TGTGCCATCAGTGATGGACAGGGGGGTGGCTACACCTTC. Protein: CAISDGQGGGYTF.

CDR3 in amino acids: CASSLDRADNQPQHF. The CDR3 bases are TGTGCCAGCAGCTTAGACAGGGCCGACAATCAGCCCCAGCATTTT. The J gene is TRBJ1-5, the V gene TRBV7-2, with D possibly matching TRBD1 (6 bases). CDR3 size: 15 residues. V was trimmed by 1 base and J by 3 bases, leaving 10 bases between them. Germline V gives CDR1 SGHTA, CDR2 FQGNSA. Using reference TRBV7-2 and TRBJ1-5 for the parts outside the CDR3, the full variable domain is GAGVSQSPSNKVTEKGKDVELRCDPISGHTALYWYRQSLGQGLEFLIYFQGNSAPDKSGLPSDRFSAERTGGSVSTLTIQRTQQEDSAVYLCASSLDRADNQPQHFGDGTRLSIL.

DNA for the CDR3: TGTGCCAGCAGTTTATCACAGGAGGGCCAGCCCCAGCATTTT. Its translation is CASSLSQEGQPQHF. V and J are TRBV27 and TRBJ1-5, with D perhaps matching TRBD1 (5 bases). Trimming removed 0 bases at V and 7 bases at J, with 10 bases between. Germline V lookup: CDR1 MNHEY, CDR2 SMNVEV (reference sequence). This CDR3 region has 14 residues.

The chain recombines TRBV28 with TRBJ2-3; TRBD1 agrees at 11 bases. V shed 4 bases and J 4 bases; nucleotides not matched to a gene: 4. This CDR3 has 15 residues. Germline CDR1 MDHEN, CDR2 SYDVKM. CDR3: CASSSGTGGPDTQYF. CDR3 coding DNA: TGTGCCAGCAGTTCAGGGACAGGGGGGCCAGATACGCAGTATTTT.

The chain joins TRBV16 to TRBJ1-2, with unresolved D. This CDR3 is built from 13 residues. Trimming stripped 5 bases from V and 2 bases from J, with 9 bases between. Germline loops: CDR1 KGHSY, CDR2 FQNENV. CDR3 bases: TGTGCCAGCAGCTTCGACAAGAACTATGGCTACACCTTC. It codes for CASSFDKNYGYTF.

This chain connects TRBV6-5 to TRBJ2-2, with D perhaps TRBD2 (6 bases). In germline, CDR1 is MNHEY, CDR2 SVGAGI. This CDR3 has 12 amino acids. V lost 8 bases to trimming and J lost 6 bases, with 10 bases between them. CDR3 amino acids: CASGSGPGELFF. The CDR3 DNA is TGTGCCAGCGGGAGCGGGCCCGGGGAGCTGTTTTTT.

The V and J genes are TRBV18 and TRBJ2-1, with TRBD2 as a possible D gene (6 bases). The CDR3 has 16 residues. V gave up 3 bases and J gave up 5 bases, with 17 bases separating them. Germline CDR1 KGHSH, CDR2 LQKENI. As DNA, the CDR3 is TGTGCCAGCTCACCCCTACCCGGCGGGGAGCACAATGAGCAGTTCTTC. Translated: CASSPLPGGEHNEQFF.

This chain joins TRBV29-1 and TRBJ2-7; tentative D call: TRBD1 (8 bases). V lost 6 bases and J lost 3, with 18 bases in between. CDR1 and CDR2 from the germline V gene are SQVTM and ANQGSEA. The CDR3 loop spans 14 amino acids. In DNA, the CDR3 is TGCAGCGTGACAGGGGCCCGCGGGGGCTACGAGCAGTACTTC. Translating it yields CSVTGARGGYEQYF.

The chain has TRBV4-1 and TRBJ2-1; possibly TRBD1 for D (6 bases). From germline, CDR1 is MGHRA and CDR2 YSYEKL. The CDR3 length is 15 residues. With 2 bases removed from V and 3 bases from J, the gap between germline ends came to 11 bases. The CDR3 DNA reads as TGCGCCAGCAGCCAAATGGGACAAATCTACAATGAGCAGTTCTTC. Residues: CASSQMGQIYNEQFF.

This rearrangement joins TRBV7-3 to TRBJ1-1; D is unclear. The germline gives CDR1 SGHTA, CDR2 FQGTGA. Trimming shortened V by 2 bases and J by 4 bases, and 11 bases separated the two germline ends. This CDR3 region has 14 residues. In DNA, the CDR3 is TGTGCCAGCAGCTTAGGCAGAGGAAGCACTGAAGCTTTCTTT. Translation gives CASSLGRGSTEAFF.

CDR3 loop: CASRWGGQAYNEQFF. Here the CDR3 DNA reads TGTGCCAGCAGGTGGGGCGGACAGGCCTACAATGAGCAGTTCTTC. The gene calls are TRBV5-6 and TRBJ2-1; 7 bases agree with TRBD1. The germline CDR1 and CDR2 sequences are SGHDT and YYEEEE. The CDR3 totals 15 residues. J lost 2 bases, V lost 5 bases, and 7 bases had no gene match.

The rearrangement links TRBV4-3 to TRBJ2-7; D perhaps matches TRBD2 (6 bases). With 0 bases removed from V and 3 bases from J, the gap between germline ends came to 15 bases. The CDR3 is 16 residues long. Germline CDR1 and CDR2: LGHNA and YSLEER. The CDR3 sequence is CASSQDRWTNRYEQYF. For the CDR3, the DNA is TGCGCCAGCAGCCAAGATAGGTGGACTAATCGCTACGAGCAGTACTTC.

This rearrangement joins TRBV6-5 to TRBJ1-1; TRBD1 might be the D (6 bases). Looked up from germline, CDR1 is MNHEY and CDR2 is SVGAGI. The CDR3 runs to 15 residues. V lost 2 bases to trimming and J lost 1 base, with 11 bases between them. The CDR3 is CASSYRTVSNTEAFF. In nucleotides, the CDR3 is TGTGCCAGCAGTTACCGGACAGTCTCGAACACTGAAGCTTTCTTT.

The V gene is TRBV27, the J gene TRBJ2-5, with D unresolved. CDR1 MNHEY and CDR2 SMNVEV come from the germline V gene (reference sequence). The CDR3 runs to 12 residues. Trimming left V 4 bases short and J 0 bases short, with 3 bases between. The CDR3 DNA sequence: TGTGCCAGCAGTTACAACCAAGAGACCCAGTACTTC. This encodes CASSYNQETQYF.

CDR3 nucleotides: TGTGCCAGCAGCTTAACCGGGACAGGGGCCTACGAGCAGTACTTC. This gives the protein CASSLTGTGAYEQYF. The chain carries TRBV28 and TRBJ2-7, with 10 bases fitting TRBD1. The junction had 7 bases not matched to a gene; V was cut back by 6 bases and J by 2 bases. The CDR3 extends over 15 amino acids. From germline, CDR1 is MDHEN and CDR2 SYDVKM.

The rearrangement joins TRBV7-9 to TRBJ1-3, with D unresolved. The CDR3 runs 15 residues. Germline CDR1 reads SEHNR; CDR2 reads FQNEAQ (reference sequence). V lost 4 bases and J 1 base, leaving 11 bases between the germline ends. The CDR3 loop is CASSSHGSSGNTIYF. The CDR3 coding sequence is TGTGCCAGCAGCTCCCATGGCTCTTCTGGAAACACCATATATTTT.

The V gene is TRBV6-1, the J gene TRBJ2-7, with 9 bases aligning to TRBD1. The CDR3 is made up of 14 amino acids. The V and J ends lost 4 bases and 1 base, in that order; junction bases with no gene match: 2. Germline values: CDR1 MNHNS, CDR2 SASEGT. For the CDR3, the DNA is TGTGCCAGCAGTGGGACAGGGGCATCCTACGAGCAGTACTTC. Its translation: CASSGTGASYEQYF.